This T cell receptor (beta chain) appears in the sequencing data of a study of control samples from healthy donors and cancer patients. The CDR3 consists of 16 residues. V lost 0 bases to trimming and J lost 4 bases, with 13 bases between them. Germline CDR1 and CDR2: SGDLS and YYNGEE. The method was immunoSEQ multiplex PCR; TCRdb's version includes in-frame clones alone and lacks a portion of them. The repertoire holds some 110,000 clones, with roughly 91% as singletons. Sequenced: blood. This sequence originates from a woman between 65 and 79 years old in good health. The V call is TRBV9, the J call TRBJ2-2; weak D call: TRBD2 (6 bases). CDR3 protein: CASSVGVGGGTGELFF. CDR3 DNA sequence: TGTGCCAGCAGCGTAGGTGTCGGGGGTGGCACCGGGGAGCTGTTTTTT.